What follows describes a single T cell receptor (beta chain). These data are taken from a study of early T cells in non-severe SARS-CoV-2 infection. The CDR3 sequence is 15 residues long. V was clipped by 3 bases and J by 3 bases; unmatched bases: 0. Germline loops: CDR1 SGHVS, CDR2 FQNEAQ. TCRdb called the 5' RACE reads again in MiXCR, with one record for every CDR3 protein. The sample includes tens of thousands of distinct CDR3 sequences, roughly 14% of them seen just once. The genes are TRBV7-8 and TRBJ2-3, with 13 bases fitting TRBD2. The clonotype comes from an adult who was a healthcare worker with PCR-confirmed SARS-CoV-2 infection or an uninfected control (not recorded which). The sample consisted of whole blood. CDR3 in DNA: TGTGCCAGCAGCTTGGGACTAGCGGGAACAGATACGCAGTATTTT. Translation: CASSLGLAGTDTQYF.